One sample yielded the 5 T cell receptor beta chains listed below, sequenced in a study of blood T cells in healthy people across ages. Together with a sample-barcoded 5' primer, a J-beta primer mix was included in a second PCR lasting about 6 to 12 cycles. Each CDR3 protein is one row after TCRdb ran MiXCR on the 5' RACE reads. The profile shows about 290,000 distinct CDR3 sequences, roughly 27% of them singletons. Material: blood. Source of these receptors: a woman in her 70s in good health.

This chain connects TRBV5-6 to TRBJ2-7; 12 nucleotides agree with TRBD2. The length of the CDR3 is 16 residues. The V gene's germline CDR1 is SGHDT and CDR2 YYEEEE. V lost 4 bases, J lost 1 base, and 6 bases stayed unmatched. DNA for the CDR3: TGTGCCAGCAGCACGACTAGCGGGAGAAGGTCCTACGAGCAGTACTTC. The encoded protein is CASSTTSGRRSYEQYF.

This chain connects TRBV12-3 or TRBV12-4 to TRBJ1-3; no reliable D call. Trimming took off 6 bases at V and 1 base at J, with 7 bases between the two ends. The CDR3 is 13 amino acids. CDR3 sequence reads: CASSFGSGNTIYF. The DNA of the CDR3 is TGTGCCAGCAGCTTTGGGTCTGGAAACACCATATATTTT.

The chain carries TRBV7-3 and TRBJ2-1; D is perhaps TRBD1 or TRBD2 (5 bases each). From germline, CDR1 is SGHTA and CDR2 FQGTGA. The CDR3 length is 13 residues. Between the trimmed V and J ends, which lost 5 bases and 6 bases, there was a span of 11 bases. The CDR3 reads CASSPGPRNEQFF. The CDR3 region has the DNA TGTGCCAGCAGCCCGGGACCTCGCAATGAGCAGTTCTTC. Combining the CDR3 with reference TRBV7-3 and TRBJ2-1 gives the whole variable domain GAGVSQTPSNKVTEKGKYVELRCDPISGHTALYWYRQSLGQGPEFLIYFQGTGAADDSGLPNDRFFAVRPEGSVSTLKIQRTERGDSAVYLCASSPGPRNEQFFGPGTRLTVL.

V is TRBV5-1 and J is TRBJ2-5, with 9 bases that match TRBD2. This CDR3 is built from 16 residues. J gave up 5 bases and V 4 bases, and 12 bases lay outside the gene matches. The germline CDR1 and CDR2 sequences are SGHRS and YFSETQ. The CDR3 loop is CASSTELAGVGETQYF. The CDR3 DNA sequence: TGCGCCAGCAGCACGGAGTTAGCGGGAGTTGGTGAGACCCAGTACTTC.

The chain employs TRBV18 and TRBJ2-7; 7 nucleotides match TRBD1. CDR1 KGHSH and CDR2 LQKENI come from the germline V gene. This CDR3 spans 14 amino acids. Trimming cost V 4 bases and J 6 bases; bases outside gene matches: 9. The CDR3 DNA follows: TGTGCCAGCTCACTCTCAGAGACAGGGAGCGAGCAGTACTTC. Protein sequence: CASSLSETGSEQYF.